This T cell receptor (beta chain) was sequenced in a study of OX40 agonist ivuxolimab in advanced cancers. The wider study: Treatment received earlier with anti-PD-1, anti-PD-L1 or anti-CTLA-4 agents was allowed, and around 40% had some. Study conclusions and caveats: The CD4+ and CD8+ T cells in the blood had expanded clonally by week 6 at 0.1 to 3.0 mg/kg.

Germline assignment: CDR1 MNHNS and CDR2 SASEGT. V trimming: 6 bases; J trimming: 7 bases; junction bases outside the gene matches: 5. The CDR3 spans 13 residues. As for this clone: Its antigen is unknown.

Profiled with immunoSEQ multiplex PCR; TCRdb holds only in-frame clones, not every one. The data show about 77,000 clones, with about 85% seen just once and 0.65% to 0.8% held by the top ten. The sequencing here drew on CD4+ or CD8+ T cells sorted from blood, taken in a trial of the OX40 agonist ivuxolimab. This TCR derives from an adult with an advanced solid tumor such as melanoma, head and neck, liver or kidney cancer. V usage is TRBV6-1 and J usage is TRBJ2-7; 11 bases line up with TRBD1. This chain's CDR3 is CASSRTGGREQYF. CDR3 DNA: TGTGCCAGCAGCAGGACAGGGGGCAGGGAGCAGTACTTC.